This T cell receptor beta chain was documented in a study of T cell therapy after organ transplantation. Study-wide background: About 20% of the ten patients were classed as nonresponders. Across 2 to 6 intravenous infusions, patients got a median of 1.92 x 10^8 CMV-specific T cells. The study's findings and limits: Few nonresponder expansions may reflect low coverage from poor CD8+ yield. Nonresponder repertoires showed strong pretherapy expansions, barely changing post-therapy.

Time point meaning: 20-29 weeks after completion of therapy. Per the germline V gene, CDR1 is KGHSH and CDR2 is LQKENI. V gave up 2 bases and J gave up 8 bases; unmatched junction bases: 8. CDR3 length equals 15 residues. As to this clone: No antigen is known for it.

Some clones are missing from TCRdb's copy, which holds only in-frame ones; the method was immunoSEQ multiplex PCR. There are tens of thousands of clones in the sample; roughly 84% occur only once, and approximately 33% lies in the top ten. The clonotype comes from a human patient who had received a solid organ transplant and had CMV disease. The T cells may come from the graft donor. Here the sequenced sample was CD8+ T cells from blood, taken after autologous CMV-specific T cell therapy. The chain uses TRBV18 and TRBJ1-2; TRBD1 aligns across 10 bases. The CDR3 spells CASSPFGTGVRGYTF. The CDR3 nucleotides read TGTGCCAGCTCACCATTCGGGACAGGGGTTCGCGGCTACACCTTC.